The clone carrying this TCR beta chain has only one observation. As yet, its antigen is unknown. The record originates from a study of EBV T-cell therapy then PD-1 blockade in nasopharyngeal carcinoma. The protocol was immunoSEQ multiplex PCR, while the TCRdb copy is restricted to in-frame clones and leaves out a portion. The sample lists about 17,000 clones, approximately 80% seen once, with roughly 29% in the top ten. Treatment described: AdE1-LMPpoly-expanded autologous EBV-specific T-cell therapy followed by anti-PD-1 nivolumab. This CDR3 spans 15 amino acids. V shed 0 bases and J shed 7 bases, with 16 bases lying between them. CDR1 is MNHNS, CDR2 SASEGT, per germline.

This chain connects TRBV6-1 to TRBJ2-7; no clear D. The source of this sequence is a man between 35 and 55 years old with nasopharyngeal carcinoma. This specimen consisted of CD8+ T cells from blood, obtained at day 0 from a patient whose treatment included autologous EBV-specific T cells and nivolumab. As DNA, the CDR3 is TGTGCCAGCAGTGAAGCGCAGGACGGCCCTAGGGAGCAGTACTTC. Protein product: CASSEAQDGPREQYF.